A single sample is the source of the 18 T cell receptor beta chains below, sequenced in a study of blood T cell repertoires in COVID-19. Method: immunoSEQ multiplex PCR; TCRdb's copy keeps in-frame clones and lacks some. The sample lists around 71,000 clones, 83% seen once, with 6.9% in the top ten. The sequencing sample was made of peripheral blood. All receptors derive from a man aged 25 to 45 with COVID-19, enrolled during active disease.

The rearrangement links TRBV14 to TRBJ2-1; possibly TRBD2 for D (5 bases). The CDR3 runs 15 residues. V lost 3 bases and J 2 bases, leaving 11 bases between the germline ends. Germline-derived CDR1 and CDR2 are SGHDN and FVKESK. The DNA for the CDR3 is TGTGCCAGCAGCCAGCCGCGGGCCACCTACAATGAGCAGTTCTTC. Translated, it gives CASSQPRATYNEQFF. Looking up the rest from reference TRBV14 and TRBJ2-1 gives the full variable domain: EAGVTQFPSHSVIEKGQTVTLRCDPISGHDNLYWYRRVMGKEIKFLLHFVKESKQDESGMPNNRFLAERTGGTYSTLKVQPAELEDSGVYFCASSQPRATYNEQFFGPGTRLTVL.

In DNA, the CDR3 is TGTGCCAGCAGCTTGGCAGGGGTACCCCCGCACAATGAGCAGTTCTTC. Translation: CASSLAGVPPHNEQFF. The chain uses TRBV11-2 and TRBJ2-1; maybe TRBD1 (6 bases). The germline V and J ends were trimmed by 3 bases and 5 bases, with 17 bases remaining between them. The V gene's germline CDR1 is SGHAT and CDR2 FQNNGV. The CDR3 length is 16 residues.

Here the CDR3 DNA reads TGTGCCAGCAGTGAAGCGCTTAACAGGGTCGGCAATCAGCCCCAGCATTTT. The encoded protein is CASSEALNRVGNQPQHF. The chain couples TRBV2 to TRBJ1-5; perhaps TRBD1 as D (6 bases). Deletions cut 0 bases from V and 2 bases from J, with 14 bases between. The germline CDR1 and CDR2 sequences are SNHLY and FYNNEI. The CDR3 is 17 residues long.

The rearrangement joins TRBV6-5 to TRBJ2-5, with D tentatively TRBD2 (5 bases). The CDR3 loop spans 13 amino acids. In germline, CDR1 is MNHEY, CDR2 SVGAGI. V lost 6 bases to trimming and J lost 5 bases, with 13 bases between them. The CDR3: CASSSRGWETQYF. CDR3 coding DNA: TGTGCCAGCAGCTCCAGAGGGTGGGAGACCCAGTACTTC.

The chain is built from TRBV6-5 and TRBJ2-7; 14 nucleotides align to TRBD2. The CDR3 is 15 amino acids. Germline CDR1 MNHEY, CDR2 SVGAGI. Unmatched junction bases numbered 6, after V lost 4 bases and J lost 7 bases. This CDR3 reads CASSWGTSGSFEQYF. DNA for the CDR3: TGTGCCAGCAGTTGGGGGACTAGCGGGAGCTTTGAGCAGTACTTC.

This chain uses TRBV10-2 with TRBJ1-1; 9 bases are a match to TRBD1. V trimming: 2 bases; J trimming: 11 bases; junction bases outside the gene matches: 9. The V gene's germline CDR1 is WSHSY and CDR2 SAAADI. There are 14 residues in the CDR3. The CDR3 nucleotides are TGCGCCAGCAGTGAGACCGGGACAGGGCTTACGGCTTTCTTT. Its translation is CASSETGTGLTAFF.

V and J are TRBV19 and TRBJ2-5; a weak D match, TRBD2 (7 bases). Germline V lookup: CDR1 LNHDA, CDR2 SQIVND (reference sequence). V lost 4 bases to trimming and J lost 5 bases, with 26 bases between them. This CDR3 is 18 amino acids long. The CDR3 DNA reads as TGTGCCAGTAGTAGAGGATCGCTAGGGGGAGGGCCGCTTGAGACCCAGTACTTC. It encodes CASSRGSLGGGPLETQYF.

A note on this clone: Additional DNA sequences in this sample encode the identical CDR3. The V and J genes are TRBV5-4 and TRBJ2-7, with TRBD1 matching 10 bases. Germline V gene data show CDR1 as SGHNT and CDR2 as YYREEE (reference sequence). The CDR3 spans 15 residues. J was trimmed by 3 bases and V by 5 bases; bases with no gene match: 8. CDR3 DNA: TGTGCCAGCAGTGGGGACAGGGGCCTACTCTACGAGCAGTACTTC. Translating it yields CASSGDRGLLYEQYF.

The gene calls are TRBV5-5 and TRBJ2-1; 10 bases are a match to TRBD2. Germline CDR1 reads SGHKS; CDR2 reads YYEKEE (reference sequence). The CDR3 contains 15 residues. Trimming took 6 bases from V and 7 from J; bases not matched to a gene: 10. The CDR3 region has the DNA TGTGCCAGCAATCTTCCCAGCGGGAGGGGAAATGAGCAGTTCTTC. It translates to CASNLPSGRGNEQFF. Together with reference TRBV5-5 and TRBJ2-1, the CDR3 gives the full variable domain: DAGVTQSPTHLIKTRGQQVTLRCSPISGHKSVSWYQQVLGQGPQFIFQYYEKEERGRGNFPDRFSARQFPNYSSELNVNALLLGDSALYLCASNLPSGRGNEQFFGPGTRLTVL.

CDR3 coding DNA: TGTCCTCAGCTCTTGGACAGCCACGATGGGCTCACTAATCAGCCCCAGCATTTT. Its translation: CPQLLDSHDGLTNQPQHF. This rearrangement joins TRBV6-4 to TRBJ1-5; possible D gene TRBD1, 6 bases. Germline V gives CDR1 MRHNA, CDR2 SNTAGT. CDR3 size: 18 residues.

V is TRBV12-3 or TRBV12-4 and J is TRBJ1-5, with no clear D. CDR3 size: 13 residues. Trimming pared 1 base from V and 3 bases from J, leaving 4 bases between. The CDR3 sequence: CASSLGANQPQHF. CDR3 DNA sequence: TGTGCCAGCAGTTTAGGGGCCAATCAGCCCCAGCATTTT.

A few counts support this clone. The J gene is TRBJ2-7, the V gene TRBV9, with TRBD1 identical over 8 bases. The CDR3 totals 13 residues. The ends lost 4 bases at V and 5 bases at J; junction bases unmatched: 5. Germline V gene sequence: CDR1 SGDLS, CDR2 YYNGEE. The CDR3 DNA follows: TGTGCCAGCAGCCCCCGGACAGGGAACGAGCAGTACTTC. Translated: CASSPRTGNEQYF.

The V and J genes are TRBV5-4 and TRBJ1-1; perhaps TRBD1 as D (6 bases). The length of the CDR3 is 15 residues. V lost 0 bases to trimming and J lost 1 base, with 10 bases between them. Germline V gives CDR1 SGHNT, CDR2 YYREEE (reference sequence). CDR3 nucleotides: TGTGCCAGCAGCTTGGGAGGGGGAAGGAACACTGAAGCTTTCTTT. Protein sequence: CASSLGGGRNTEAFF.

The V gene is TRBV28, the J gene TRBJ2-1, with D possibly matching TRBD1 (5 bases). Germline-derived CDR1 and CDR2 are MDHEN and SYDVKM. Trimming cost V 8 bases and J 0 bases, with 26 bases left between them. This CDR3 comprises 19 residues. In nucleotides, the CDR3 is TGTGCCAGCGTACTCCGTGCAGACAGCCTTGATACCTCCTACAATGAGCAGTTCTTC. It yields the protein CASVLRADSLDTSYNEQFF.

The V call is TRBV7-3, the J call TRBJ2-7; 7 bases are shared with TRBD2. The CDR3 extends over 14 amino acids. Germline CDR1 and CDR2: SGHTA and FQGTGA. V was clipped by 4 bases and J by 1 base; unmatched bases: 4. The CDR3 here is CASSSSGTSYEQYF. CDR3 bases: TGTGCCAGCAGCTCTAGCGGCACATCCTACGAGCAGTACTTC.

V gene TRBV9 combines with J gene TRBJ2-7; TRBD1 matches at 11 bases. V was clipped by 4 bases and J by 6 bases; unmatched bases: 6. The CDR3 is 14 residues long. The germline V gene encodes CDR1 SGDLS and CDR2 YYNGEE. This CDR3 is CASSSGTGGGEQYF. The DNA of the CDR3 is TGTGCCAGCAGCTCAGGGACAGGGGGTGGCGAGCAGTACTTC.

The V gene is TRBV7-9, the J gene TRBJ2-1, with D perhaps TRBD2 (5 bases). There are 16 residues in the CDR3. CDR1 and CDR2 from the germline V gene are SEHNR and FQNEAQ (reference sequence). V was clipped by 2 bases and J by 2 bases, with 13 bases between them. The CDR3 protein is CASSLLGLATYNEQFF. The CDR3 DNA reads as TGTGCCAGCAGCTTACTTGGGTTAGCGACCTACAATGAGCAGTTCTTC. The full variable domain, rest sourced from reference TRBV7-9 and TRBJ2-1, is DTGVSQNPRHKITKRGQNVTFRCDPISEHNRLYWYRQTLGQGPEFLTYFQNEAQLEKSRLLSDRFSAERPKGSFSTLEIQRTEQGDSAMYLCASSLLGLATYNEQFFGPGTRLTVL.

J is TRBJ2-1 and V is TRBV4-1; 9 nucleotides line up with TRBD2. In germline, CDR1 is MGHRA, CDR2 YSYEKL. The ends lost 2 bases at V and 2 bases at J; junction bases unmatched: 4. This CDR3 region has 16 residues. CDR3 residues: CASSQLAGRTYNEQFF. As DNA, the CDR3 is TGCGCCAGCAGCCAACTAGCGGGACGTACCTACAATGAGCAGTTCTTC.